This TCR beta chain was profiled in a study of cytomegalovirus exposure and HLA in healthy donors. TCRdb's table, derived via immunoSEQ multiplex PCR, lists solely in-frame clones and lacks some. The top ten clones hold under 4.5% of a sample with approximately 110,000 clones, around 87% of them seen once. Germline-derived CDR1 and CDR2 are SNHLY and FYNNEI. The V gene lost 1 base and the J gene lost 2 bases, with 11 bases spanning the gap. The CDR3 totals 15 residues. This rearrangement joins TRBV2 to TRBJ1-2, with D possibly being TRBD1 (5 bases). This TCR derives from a woman under 30 in good health and CMV-seropositive. The specimen was PBMCs. The CDR3 loop reads CASSEGQGMNYGYTF. DNA of the CDR3: TGTGCCAGCAGTGAAGGCCAGGGTATGAACTATGGCTACACCTTC. The complete variable domain, with remaining parts taken from reference TRBV2 and TRBJ1-2, reads EPEVTQTPSHQVTQMGQEVILRCVPISNHLYFYWYRQILGQKVEFLVSFYNNEISEKSEIFDDQFSVERPDGSNFTLKIRSTKLEDSAMYFCASSEGQGMNYGYTFGSGTRLTVV.